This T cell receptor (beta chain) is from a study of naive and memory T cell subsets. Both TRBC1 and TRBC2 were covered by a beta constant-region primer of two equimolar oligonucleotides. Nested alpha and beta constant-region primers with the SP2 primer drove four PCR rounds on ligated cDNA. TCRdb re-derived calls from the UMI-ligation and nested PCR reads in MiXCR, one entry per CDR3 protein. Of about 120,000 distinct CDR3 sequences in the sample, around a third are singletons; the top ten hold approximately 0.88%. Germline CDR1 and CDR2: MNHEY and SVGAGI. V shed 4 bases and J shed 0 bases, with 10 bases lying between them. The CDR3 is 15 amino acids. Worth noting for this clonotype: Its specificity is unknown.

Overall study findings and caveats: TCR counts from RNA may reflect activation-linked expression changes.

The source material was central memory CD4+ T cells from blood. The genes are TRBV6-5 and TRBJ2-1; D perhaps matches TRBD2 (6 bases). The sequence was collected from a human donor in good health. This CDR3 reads CASSLAASSYNEQFF. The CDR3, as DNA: TGTGCCAGCAGTTTAGCGGCTAGCTCCTACAATGAGCAGTTCTTC.